The 30 T cell receptor beta chains given below trace back to one sample, sequenced in a study of blood T cell repertoires in COVID-19. Clones were sequenced by immunoSEQ multiplex PCR, and TCRdb holds only the in-frame ones, with some missing. The repertoire holds more than 65,000 clones, with around four fifths as singletons. Input material: peripheral blood. Every receptor here comes from a man aged 50-59 years with active COVID-19.

The V gene is TRBV21-1, the J gene TRBJ2-3; the table's D call, TRBD2, has no DNA check behind it. TRBV21-1 is annotated as a pseudogene. The CDR3 consists of 17 residues. Written as DNA, the CDR3 is TGTGCCAGCAGCACTCCCGGGACTCCCGGGCTCAGGGATACGCAGTATTTT. This translates into CASSTPGTPGLRDTQYF.

The chain uses TRBV9 and TRBJ2-5; possible D gene TRBD2, 6 bases. The CDR3 is 16 residues long. Trimming removed 0 bases at V and 7 bases at J, with 19 bases between. Germline CDR1 is SGDLS and CDR2 is YYNGEE. The CDR3 DNA is TGTGCCAGCAGCGTAGACCGGGGCGGGATCGAGGGGACCCAGTACTTC. Translating it yields CASSVDRGGIEGTQYF.

The chain joins TRBV7-8 to TRBJ2-1; 8 nucleotides align to TRBD2. This CDR3 has 15 residues. V lost 5 bases, J lost 4 bases, and 7 bases stayed unmatched. Germline CDR1 is SGHVS and CDR2 is FQNEAQ. The CDR3 bases are TGTGCCAGCAGCCCAATAGCGGGGCAGTACAATGAGCAGTTCTTC. Its translation is CASSPIAGQYNEQFF. Full variable domain (outside the CDR3, taken from reference TRBV7-8 and TRBJ2-1): GAGVSQSPRYKVAKRGQDVALRCDPISGHVSLFWYQQALGQGPEFLTYFQNEAQLDKSGLPSDRFFAERPEGSVSTLKIQRTQQEDSAVYLCASSPIAGQYNEQFFGPGTRLTVL.

The genes are TRBV11-2 and TRBJ2-7, with TRBD1 matching over 11 bases. Germline V CDR1 and CDR2: SGHAT, FQNNGV. V lost 5 bases, J lost 2 bases, and 5 bases stayed unmatched. The CDR3 is 15 amino acids. This CDR3 is CASSGGQGVAYEQYF. The CDR3 nucleotides read TGTGCCAGCAGCGGGGGACAGGGGGTCGCCTACGAGCAGTACTTC.

This clone was seen just once. The CDR3 region has the DNA TGTGCCAGCAGTGAATCAGGCCAGGGGAGTCAGCCCCAGCATTTT. Protein: CASSESGQGSQPQHF. V usage is TRBV25-1 and J usage is TRBJ1-5; maybe TRBD1 (6 bases). Germline CDR1 is MGHDK and CDR2 is SYGVNS. The CDR3 is made up of 15 amino acids. Between the trimmed V and J ends, which lost 1 base and 6 bases, there was a span of 13 bases.

This rearrangement joins TRBV6-6 to TRBJ2-3; 11 bases are shared with TRBD2. The V segment lost 5 bases and the J segment 4 bases; nucleotides outside the gene matches: 5. The CDR3 has 15 residues. In germline, CDR1 is MNHNY, CDR2 SVGAGI (reference sequence). The CDR3 sequence: CASSPTSGMSDTQYF. The CDR3, as DNA: TGTGCCAGCAGTCCGACTAGCGGGATGTCAGATACGCAGTATTTT.

The chain combines TRBV3-1 (or the pseudogene TRBV3-2) with TRBJ2-7; 10 bases agree with TRBD1. This CDR3 is 14 amino acids long. CDR1 and CDR2 (germline): LGHDT, YNNKEL (reference sequence). J gave up 3 bases and V 4 bases, and 3 bases lay outside the gene matches. The CDR3 protein is CASSRGQGVYEQYF. Written as DNA, the CDR3 is TGTGCCAGCAGCCGAGGACAGGGGGTCTACGAGCAGTACTTC.

The chain combines TRBV5-4 with TRBJ1-1; TRBD1 matches 10 bases. Germline V gene data show CDR1 as SGHNT and CDR2 as YYREEE (reference sequence). The V segment lost 4 bases and the J segment 11 bases; nucleotides outside the gene matches: 11. This CDR3 is built from 14 residues. CDR3 sequence (DNA): TGTGCCAGCAGCCAGGGACAGGGGCCCTTCGGGGCTTTCTTT. Its translation is CASSQGQGPFGAFF.

The rearrangement uses TRBV3-1 (or the pseudogene TRBV3-2) and TRBJ2-3; D is perhaps TRBD1 (6 bases). CDR3 length equals 16 residues. The V end lost 1 base, the J end lost 5 bases, and 16 bases lay between the germline ends. The V gene's germline CDR1 is LGHDT and CDR2 YNNKEL (reference sequence). CDR3 in amino acids: CASSQAQGKGLDTQYF. The DNA of the CDR3 is TGTGCCAGCAGCCAAGCTCAGGGGAAAGGGTTAGATACGCAGTATTTT.

The chain recombines TRBV19 with TRBJ2-2, with TRBD1 matching 9 bases. The CDR3 totals 15 residues. J gave up 4 bases and V 3 bases, and 3 bases lay outside the gene matches. Looked up from germline, CDR1 is LNHDA and CDR2 is SQIVND (reference sequence). The CDR3 region has the DNA TGTGCCAGTAGTATCGGACAGGGGAGCACCGGGGAGCTGTTTTTT. It is translated as CASSIGQGSTGELFF.

V gene TRBV9 combines with J gene TRBJ2-3; D is uncertain. Germline CDR1 SGDLS, CDR2 YYNGEE. This CDR3 is 15 amino acids long. V was cut by 3 bases and J by 1 base, with 12 bases left in between. This chain's CDR3 is CASSAISGRTDTQYF. In DNA, the CDR3 is TGTGCCAGCAGCGCAATCTCCGGTCGCACAGATACGCAGTATTTT.

This rearrangement joins TRBV6-4 to TRBJ2-1; 8 positions agree with TRBD2. V was pared by 2 bases and J by 12 bases, with 6 bases of the junction left unmatched. CDR1 and CDR2 (germline): MRHNA, SNTAGT. The CDR3 is 13 amino acids. CDR3 bases: TGTGCCAGCAGTGACCGGACGGGAGGGGGGCAGTTCTTC. The encoded protein is CASSDRTGGGQFF.

This clone was found once. The chain has TRBV4-1 and TRBJ2-1, with 12 positions matching TRBD2. CDR3 length: 19 amino acids. V trimming: 5 bases; J trimming: 8 bases; junction bases outside the gene matches: 19. Germline lookup yields CDR1 MGHRA and CDR2 YSYEKL. As DNA, the CDR3 is TGCGCCAGCAGCTCAAGGGGTCTAGCGGGAGGGCCGGATAAGGATGAGCAGTTCTTC. Encoded protein: CASSSRGLAGGPDKDEQFF.

The rearrangement joins TRBV27 to TRBJ2-2, with D unclear. This CDR3 contains 12 residues. Germline CDR1 and CDR2: MNHEY and SMNVEV (reference sequence). Trimming took 5 bases from V and 2 from J, leaving 3 bases between them. In DNA, the CDR3 is TGTGCCAGCAGTCCAAACACCGGGGAGCTGTTTTTT. It yields the protein CASSPNTGELFF.

V and J are TRBV27 and TRBJ2-6; a possible D gene is TRBD2 (5 bases). Trimming shortened V by 5 bases and J by 2 bases, and 16 bases separated the two germline ends. The CDR3 has 17 residues. From germline, CDR1 is MNHEY and CDR2 SMNVEV (reference sequence). The CDR3 DNA follows: TGTGCCAGCAGTCGTAATTGGGAGAGGGCTGGGGCCAACGTCCTGACTTTC. Protein product: CASSRNWERAGANVLTF.

The chain carries TRBV3-1 (or the pseudogene TRBV3-2) and TRBJ1-5; perhaps TRBD1 as D (6 bases). V gave up 3 bases and J gave up 6 bases, with 15 bases separating them. From germline, CDR1 is LGHDT and CDR2 YNNKEL (reference sequence). The CDR3 has 15 residues. The CDR3 region has the DNA TGTGCCAGCAGCCAGGGGGCGGGGGAAGGTCAGCCCCAGCATTTT. This codes for CASSQGAGEGQPQHF.

This chain uses TRBV4-2 with TRBJ2-3; D ambiguous. V dropped 3 bases and J dropped 3 bases, with 7 bases sitting between them. The CDR3 is made up of 13 amino acids. Germline CDR1 and CDR2: LGHNA and YNFKEQ. The CDR3 sequence: CASSQSRTDTQYF. The CDR3 nucleotides are TGTGCCAGCAGCCAGAGTCGGACAGATACGCAGTATTTT.

The rearrangement joins TRBV9 to TRBJ2-2; the D gene is possibly TRBD1 (6 bases). The germline gives CDR1 SGDLS, CDR2 YYNGEE. This CDR3 spans 15 amino acids. V lost 4 bases and J lost 5, with 15 bases in between. The CDR3 bases are TGTGCCAGCAGCACTCGACAGGTGATTACCGGGGAGCTGTTTTTT. Translating gives CASSTRQVITGELFF.

The chain joins TRBV29-1 to TRBJ1-3; D not resolved. Germline values: CDR1 SQVTM, CDR2 ANQGSEA. With 7 bases removed from V and 4 bases from J, the gap between germline ends came to 20 bases. CDR3 length: 15 amino acids. This CDR3 reads CSASSVRALGNTIYF. The CDR3 nucleotides read TGCAGCGCGTCAAGCGTTCGAGCGTTGGGAAACACCATATATTTT.

This clone was picked up one time. The rearrangement links TRBV6-2 or TRBV6-3 to TRBJ2-2; D gene ambiguous. The CDR3 loop spans 11 amino acids. V lost 5 bases and J 5 bases, leaving 3 bases between the germline ends. Germline V gene data show CDR1 as MNHEY and CDR2 as SVGEGT. The DNA for the CDR3 is TGTGCCAGCAGTCAAACCGGGGAGCTGTTTTTT. Amino acids: CASSQTGELFF.

The genes are TRBV5-1 and TRBJ2-7; 11 nucleotides line up with TRBD2. With V trimmed by 0 bases and J by 6 bases, 2 bases remained unmatched. The CDR3 spans 14 residues. Germline values: CDR1 SGHRS, CDR2 YFSETQ. CDR3: CASSLGLAGLEQYF. DNA of the CDR3: TGCGCCAGCAGCTTGGGACTAGCGGGGCTCGAGCAGTACTTC.

V gene TRBV7-9 combines with J gene TRBJ2-4; 7 bases are a match to TRBD2. CDR1 and CDR2 from the germline V gene are SEHNR and FQNEAQ (reference sequence). CDR3 size: 16 residues. Unmatched junction bases numbered 16, after V lost 5 bases and J lost 9 bases. The CDR3 coding sequence is TGTGCCAGCAGCCCTTCCCTTGGGGGGGGACGAAGCATTCAGTACTTC. Its protein product is CASSPSLGGGRSIQYF.

CDR3 sequence reads: CASSTTFSGRAGDTQYF. The DNA of the CDR3 is TGTGCCAGCAGTACAACATTTAGCGGGAGGGCCGGTGATACGCAGTATTTT. The chain couples TRBV28 to TRBJ2-3; TRBD2 agrees at 11 bases. Germline CDR1 and CDR2: MDHEN and SYDVKM. This CDR3 contains 17 residues. V lost 5 bases to trimming and J lost 6 bases; unmatched junction nucleotides: 13.

The rearrangement joins TRBV12-3 or TRBV12-4 to TRBJ2-7; D uncertain. V lost 3 bases, J lost 3 bases, and 9 bases lay in between. This CDR3 is built from 13 residues. CDR3 bases: TGTGCCAGCAGTTTGATCAACAACTACGAGCAGTACTTC. Translating it yields CASSLINNYEQYF.

As regards this clone: In the same sample, other DNA sequences code for this CDR3. This chain connects TRBV19 to TRBJ2-1; a weak D match, TRBD1 (6 bases). The germline CDR1 and CDR2 sequences are LNHDA and SQIVND (reference sequence). The V gene lost 4 bases and the J gene lost 0 bases, with 10 bases spanning the gap. The CDR3 totals 15 residues. CDR3 sequence reads: CASSTDRSSYNEQFF. The CDR3, as DNA: TGTGCCAGTAGTACCGACAGGAGCTCCTACAATGAGCAGTTCTTC.

The V call is TRBV24-1, the J call TRBJ2-1; 10 nucleotides match TRBD1. The germline V gene encodes CDR1 KGHDR and CDR2 SFDVKD. With 4 bases clipped from V and 9 bases from J, the junction kept 8 bases outside the gene matches. CDR3 length: 15 amino acids. CDR3 residues: CATSEQGQGVSEQFF. For the CDR3, the DNA is TGTGCCACCAGTGAACAAGGACAGGGGGTGAGTGAGCAGTTCTTC.

The CDR3 spells CASSLLGLAPETQYF. The CDR3 DNA sequence: TGTGCCAGCAGCCTCCTTGGACTAGCTCCAGAGACCCAGTACTTC. V is TRBV11-2 and J is TRBJ2-5; 8 bases agree with TRBD2. Trimming cost V 5 bases and J 4 bases; bases outside gene matches: 9. The germline V gene has CDR1 SGHAT and CDR2 FQNNGV. This CDR3 has 15 amino acids.

This chain joins TRBV6-6 and TRBJ2-7; 10 nucleotides match TRBD1. V dropped 6 bases and J dropped 4; count of bases not matched to a gene: 0. This CDR3 is 12 amino acids long. Germline CDR1 is MNHNY and CDR2 is SVGAGI (reference sequence). The chain's CDR3 is CASRDRGYEQYF. In DNA form, the CDR3 reads TGTGCCAGCAGGGACAGGGGGTACGAGCAGTACTTC.

J is TRBJ1-5 and V is TRBV19; 11 bases are a match to TRBD1. The CDR3 runs 15 residues. CDR1 is LNHDA and CDR2 is SQIVND in the germline V gene (reference sequence). After removal of 5 bases from V and 4 bases from J, the junction contained 4 bases not matched to a gene. Here the CDR3 DNA reads TGTGCCAGTAGTTCCGGGACAGGGGGGAATCAGCCCCAGCATTTT. Protein: CASSSGTGGNQPQHF. Complete variable domain (other parts from reference TRBV19 and TRBJ1-5): DGGITQSPKYLFRKEGQNVTLSCEQNLNHDAMYWYRQDPGQGLRLIYYSQIVNDFQKGDIAEGYSVSREKKESFPLTVTSAQKNPTAFYLCASSSGTGGNQPQHFGDGTRLSIL.

The chain carries TRBV5-4 and TRBJ1-6; 11 positions match TRBD1. Germline V gene data show CDR1 as SGHNT and CDR2 as YYREEE (reference sequence). With 0 bases clipped from V and 13 bases from J, the junction kept 15 bases outside the gene matches. There are 18 residues in the CDR3. CDR3: CASSLGDRGIFPSKPLHF. The CDR3 region has the DNA TGTGCCAGCAGCTTGGGGGACAGGGGGATTTTCCCCAGTAAGCCCCTCCACTTT. Filled out from reference TRBV5-4 and TRBJ1-6, the complete variable domain reads ETGVTQSPTHLIKTRGQQVTLRCSSQSGHNTVSWYQQALGQGPQFIFQYYREEENGRGNFPPRFSGLQFPNYSSELNVNALELDDSALYLCASSLGDRGIFPSKPLHFGNGTRLTVT.